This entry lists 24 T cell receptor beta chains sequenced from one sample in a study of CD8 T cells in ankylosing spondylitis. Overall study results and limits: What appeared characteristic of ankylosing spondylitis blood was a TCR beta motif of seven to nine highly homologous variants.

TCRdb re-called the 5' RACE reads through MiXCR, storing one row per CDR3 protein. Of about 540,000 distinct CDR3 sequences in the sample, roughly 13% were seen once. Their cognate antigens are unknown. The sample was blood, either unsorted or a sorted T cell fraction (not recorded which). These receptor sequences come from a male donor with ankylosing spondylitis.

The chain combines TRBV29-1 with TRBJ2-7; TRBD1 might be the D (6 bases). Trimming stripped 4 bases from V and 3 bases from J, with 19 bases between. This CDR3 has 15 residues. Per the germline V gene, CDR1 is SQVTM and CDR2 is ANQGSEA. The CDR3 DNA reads TGCAGCGTTGGCCGGACCCGGGACAAGCACTACGAGCAGTACTTC. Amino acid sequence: CSVGRTRDKHYEQYF.

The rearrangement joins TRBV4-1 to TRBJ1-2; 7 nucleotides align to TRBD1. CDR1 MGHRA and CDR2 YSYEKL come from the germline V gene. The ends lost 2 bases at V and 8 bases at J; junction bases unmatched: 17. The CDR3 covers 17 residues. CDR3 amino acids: CASSQYSGTTGDQGYTF. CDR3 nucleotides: TGCGCCAGCAGCCAATATTCCGGGACCACAGGGGATCAGGGCTACACCTTC.

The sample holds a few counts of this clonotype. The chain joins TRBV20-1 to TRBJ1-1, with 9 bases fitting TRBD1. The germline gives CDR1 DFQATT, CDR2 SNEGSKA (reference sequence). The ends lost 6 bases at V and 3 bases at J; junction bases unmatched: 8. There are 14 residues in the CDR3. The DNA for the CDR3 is TGCAGTGCGGCGGACAGGGGTTGGGACACTGAAGCTTTCTTT. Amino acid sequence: CSAADRGWDTEAFF.

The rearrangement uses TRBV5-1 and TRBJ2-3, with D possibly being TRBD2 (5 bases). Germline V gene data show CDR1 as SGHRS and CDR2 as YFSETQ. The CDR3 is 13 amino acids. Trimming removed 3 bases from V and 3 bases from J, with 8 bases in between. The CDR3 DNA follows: TGCGCCAGCAGCTACGACTATACAGATACGCAGTATTTT. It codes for CASSYDYTDTQYF.

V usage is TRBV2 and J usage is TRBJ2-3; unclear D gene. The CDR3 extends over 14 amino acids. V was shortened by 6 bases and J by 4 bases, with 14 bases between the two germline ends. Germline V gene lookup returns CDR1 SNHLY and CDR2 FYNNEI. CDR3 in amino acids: CASRTELGADTQYF. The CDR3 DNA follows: TGTGCCAGCAGAACCGAGTTAGGAGCAGATACGCAGTATTTT.

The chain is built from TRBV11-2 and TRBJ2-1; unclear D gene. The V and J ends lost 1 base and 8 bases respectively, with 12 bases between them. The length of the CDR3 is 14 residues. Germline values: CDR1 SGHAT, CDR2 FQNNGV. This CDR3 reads CASSLVVYGDEQFF. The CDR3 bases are TGTGCCAGCAGCTTAGTTGTATATGGGGATGAGCAGTTCTTC.

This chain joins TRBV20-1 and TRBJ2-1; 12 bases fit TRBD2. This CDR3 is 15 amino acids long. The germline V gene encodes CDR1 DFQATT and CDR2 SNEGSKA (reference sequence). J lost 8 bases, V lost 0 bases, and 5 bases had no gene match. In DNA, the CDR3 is TGCAGTGCTAGAGATCGACTAGCGGGAGTAGATGAGCAGTTCTTC. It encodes CSARDRLAGVDEQFF.

In nucleotides, the CDR3 is TGTGCCAGCAGCTTAACCCAAAACACCCACTATGGCTACACCTTC. Its protein is CASSLTQNTHYGYTF. This chain uses TRBV7-8 with TRBJ1-2; D is ambiguous. The V end was cut by 2 bases, the J end by 3 bases, with 13 bases between. This CDR3 is 15 amino acids long. Germline V gives CDR1 SGHVS, CDR2 FQNEAQ.

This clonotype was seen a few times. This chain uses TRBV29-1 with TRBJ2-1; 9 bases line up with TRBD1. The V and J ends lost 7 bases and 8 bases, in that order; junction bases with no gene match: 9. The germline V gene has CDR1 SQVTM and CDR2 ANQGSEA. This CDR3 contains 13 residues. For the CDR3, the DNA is TGCAGCGCCCCCCCTACAGGGGGCTATGAGCAGTTCTTC. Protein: CSAPPTGGYEQFF.

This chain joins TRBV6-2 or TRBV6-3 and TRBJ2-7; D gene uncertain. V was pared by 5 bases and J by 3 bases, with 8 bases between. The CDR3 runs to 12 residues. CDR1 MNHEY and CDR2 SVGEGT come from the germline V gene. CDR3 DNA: TGTGCCAGCAGTAAAAACAGCTACGAGCAGTACGTC. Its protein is CASSKNSYEQYV.

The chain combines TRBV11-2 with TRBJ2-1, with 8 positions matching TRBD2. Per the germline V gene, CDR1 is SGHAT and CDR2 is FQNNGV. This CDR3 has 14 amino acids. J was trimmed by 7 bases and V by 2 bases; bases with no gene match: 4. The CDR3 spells CASSLSGSWNEQFF. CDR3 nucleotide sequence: TGTGCCAGCAGCTTAAGCGGGAGCTGGAATGAGCAGTTCTTC.

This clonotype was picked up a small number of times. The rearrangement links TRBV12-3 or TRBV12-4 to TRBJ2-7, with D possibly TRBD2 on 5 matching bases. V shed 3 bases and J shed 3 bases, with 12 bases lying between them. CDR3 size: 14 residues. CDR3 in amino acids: CASSLGYGVYEQYF. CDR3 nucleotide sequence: TGTGCCAGCAGTTTGGGGTACGGGGTCTACGAGCAGTACTTC.

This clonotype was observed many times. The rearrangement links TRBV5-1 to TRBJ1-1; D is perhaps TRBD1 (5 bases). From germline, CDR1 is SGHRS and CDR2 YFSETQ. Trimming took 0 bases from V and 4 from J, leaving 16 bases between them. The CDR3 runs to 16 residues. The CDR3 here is CASSLGMSAGRTEAFF. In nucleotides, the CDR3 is TGCGCCAGCAGCTTGGGAATGTCGGCAGGGCGCACTGAAGCTTTCTTT.

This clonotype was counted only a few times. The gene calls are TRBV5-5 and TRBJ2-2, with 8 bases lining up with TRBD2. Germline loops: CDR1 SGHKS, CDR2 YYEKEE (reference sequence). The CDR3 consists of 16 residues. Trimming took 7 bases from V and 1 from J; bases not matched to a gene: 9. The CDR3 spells CASLTSSGLNTGELFF. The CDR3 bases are TGTGCCAGCCTAACCTCTAGCGGGTTGAACACCGGGGAGCTGTTTTTT.

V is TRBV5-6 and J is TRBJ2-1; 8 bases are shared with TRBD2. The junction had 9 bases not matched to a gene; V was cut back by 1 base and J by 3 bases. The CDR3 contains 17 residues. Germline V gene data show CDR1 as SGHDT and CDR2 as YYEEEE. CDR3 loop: CASSLTVAGGVYNEQFF. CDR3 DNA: TGTGCCAGCAGCTTGACGGTGGCGGGAGGTGTCTACAATGAGCAGTTCTTC.

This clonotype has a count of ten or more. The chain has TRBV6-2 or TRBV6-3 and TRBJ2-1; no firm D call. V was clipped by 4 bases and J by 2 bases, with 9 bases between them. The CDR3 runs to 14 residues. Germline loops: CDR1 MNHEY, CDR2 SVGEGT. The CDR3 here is CASSLLGAYNEQFF. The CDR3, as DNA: TGTGCCAGCAGTTTGCTAGGAGCCTACAATGAGCAGTTCTTC.

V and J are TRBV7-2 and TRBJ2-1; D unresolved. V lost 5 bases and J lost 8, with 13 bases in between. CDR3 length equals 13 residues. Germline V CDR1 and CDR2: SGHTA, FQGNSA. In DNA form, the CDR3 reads TGTGCCAGCAGCCGGACCCCCCCGTATGAGCAGTTCTTC. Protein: CASSRTPPYEQFF.

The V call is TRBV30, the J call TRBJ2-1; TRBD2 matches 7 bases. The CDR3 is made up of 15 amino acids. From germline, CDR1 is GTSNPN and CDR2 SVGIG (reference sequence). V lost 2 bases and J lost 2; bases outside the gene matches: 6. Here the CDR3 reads CAWSRGAGAYNEQFF. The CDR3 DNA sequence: TGTGCCTGGAGTAGAGGTGCGGGGGCCTACAATGAGCAGTTCTTC.

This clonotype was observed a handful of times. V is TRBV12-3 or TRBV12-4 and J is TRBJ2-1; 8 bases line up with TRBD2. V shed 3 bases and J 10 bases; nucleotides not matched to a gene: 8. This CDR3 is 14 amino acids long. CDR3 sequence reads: CASSLRAGVGEQFF. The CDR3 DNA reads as TGTGCCAGCAGTTTGAGAGCGGGAGTGGGGGAGCAGTTCTTC.

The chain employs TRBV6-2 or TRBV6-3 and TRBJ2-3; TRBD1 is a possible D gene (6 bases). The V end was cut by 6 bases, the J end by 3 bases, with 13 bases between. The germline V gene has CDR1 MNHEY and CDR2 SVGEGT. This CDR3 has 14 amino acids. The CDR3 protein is CASSRTATTDTQYF. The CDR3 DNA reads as TGTGCCAGCAGCCGGACAGCTACTACAGATACGCAGTATTTT.

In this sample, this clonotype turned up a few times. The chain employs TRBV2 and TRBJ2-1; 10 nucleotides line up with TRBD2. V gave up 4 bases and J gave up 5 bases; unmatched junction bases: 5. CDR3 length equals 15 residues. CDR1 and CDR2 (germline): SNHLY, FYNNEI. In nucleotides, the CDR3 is TGTGCCAGCAGTGTCCCGGGACTAGCGCACAATGAGCAGTTCTTC. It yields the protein CASSVPGLAHNEQFF.

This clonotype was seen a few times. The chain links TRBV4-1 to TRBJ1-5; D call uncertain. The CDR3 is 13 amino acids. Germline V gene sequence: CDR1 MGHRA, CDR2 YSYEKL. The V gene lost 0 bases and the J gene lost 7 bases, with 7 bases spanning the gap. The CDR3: CASSQDEGQPQHF. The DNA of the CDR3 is TGCGCCAGCAGCCAAGATGAGGGACAGCCCCAGCATTTT.

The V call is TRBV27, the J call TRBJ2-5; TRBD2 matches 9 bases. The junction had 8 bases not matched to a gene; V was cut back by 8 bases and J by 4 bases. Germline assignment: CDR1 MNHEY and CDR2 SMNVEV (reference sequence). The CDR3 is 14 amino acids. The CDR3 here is CASSRGGAGETQYF. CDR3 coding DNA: TGTGCCAGCTCGCGGGGGGGGGCGGGAGAGACCCAGTACTTC.

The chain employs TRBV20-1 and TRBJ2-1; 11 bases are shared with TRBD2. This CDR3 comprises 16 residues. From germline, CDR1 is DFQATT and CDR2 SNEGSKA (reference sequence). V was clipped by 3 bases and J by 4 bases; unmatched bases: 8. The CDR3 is CSARGLTSGIYNEQFF. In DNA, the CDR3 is TGCAGTGCTAGGGGACTGACTAGCGGGATTTACAATGAGCAGTTCTTC.